The TCR beta chain under discussion was sequenced for a study of early T cells in non-severe SARS-CoV-2 infection. Study background: Bulk RNA isolated from unsorted whole blood underwent sequencing; chains were not paired. Study outcomes and limitations: VDJdb-based matching was biased toward anti-spike CD8 responses and missed private and CD4 specificities.

Remarks on this clonotype: What it binds is not known.

Each cDNA molecule carried a unique molecular identifier. From the 5' RACE reads, TCRdb called clonotypes with MiXCR, one entry per CDR3 protein. The table records 40,000 or so distinct CDR3 sequences, roughly 6% of them present only once. Trimming took 6 bases from V and 5 from J; bases not matched to a gene: 9. This CDR3 has 14 amino acids. In germline, CDR1 is MDHEN, CDR2 SYDVKM. V and J are TRBV28 and TRBJ2-5, with 7 bases matching TRBD1. The clonotype originates from an adult who was a healthcare worker with PCR-confirmed SARS-CoV-2 infection or an uninfected control (not recorded which). The sample taken for sequencing was whole blood. The CDR3 DNA sequence: TGTGCCAGCAGGACACAGGGGTTCACGGAGACCCAGTACTTC. This gives the protein CASRTQGFTETQYF.